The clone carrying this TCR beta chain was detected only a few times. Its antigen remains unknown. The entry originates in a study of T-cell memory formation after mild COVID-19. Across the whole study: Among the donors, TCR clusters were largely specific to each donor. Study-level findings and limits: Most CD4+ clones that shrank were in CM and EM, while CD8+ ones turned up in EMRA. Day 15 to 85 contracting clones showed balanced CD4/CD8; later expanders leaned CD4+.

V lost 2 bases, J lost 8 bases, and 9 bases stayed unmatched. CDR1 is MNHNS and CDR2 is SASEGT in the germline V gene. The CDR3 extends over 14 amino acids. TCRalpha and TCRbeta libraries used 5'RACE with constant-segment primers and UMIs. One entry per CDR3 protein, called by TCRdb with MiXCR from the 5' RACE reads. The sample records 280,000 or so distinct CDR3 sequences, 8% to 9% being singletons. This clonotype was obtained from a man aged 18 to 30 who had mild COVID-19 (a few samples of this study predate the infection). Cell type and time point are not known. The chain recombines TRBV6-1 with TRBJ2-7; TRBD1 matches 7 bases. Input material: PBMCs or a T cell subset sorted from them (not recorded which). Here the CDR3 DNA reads TGTGCCAGCAGTGAAATGAGACAGGGAATCAAGCAGTACTTC. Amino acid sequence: CASSEMRQGIKQYF.